This paragraph reports one T cell receptor beta chain. The CDR3 spans 16 residues. V shed 4 bases and J shed 2 bases, with 18 bases lying between them. Germline V gene sequence: CDR1 MDHEN, CDR2 SYDVKM. Profiling relied on immunoSEQ multiplex PCR, and the TCRdb table lists in-frame clones only, not all of them. The table shows fewer than 250,000 clones, with around 88% occurring only once. This sample was included in a study of blood T cell repertoires in COVID-19. Study information: PBMCs, B-cell-depleted T cells, or T cells provided the cDNA or gDNA that made up the material.

What was sequenced was PBMCs or T cells enriched from blood (not recorded which). This sequence joins TRBV28 and TRBJ2-7; tentative D call: TRBD2 (6 bases). This clonotype originated in a woman aged 45 to 65 with acute COVID-19. The CDR3 sequence is CASSSSSGTETYEQYF. The DNA of the CDR3 is TGTGCCAGCAGTTCCTCTTCCGGGACTGAGACCTACGAGCAGTACTTC.